The 10 T cell receptor beta chains below were found in one sample sequenced in a study of cytomegalovirus exposure and HLA in healthy donors. PCR employed 60 Vbeta and 13 Jbeta primers. Generated by immunoSEQ multiplex PCR, the TCRdb table keeps only in-frame clones and is missing some. The sample shows over 110,000 clones, about 80% of them seen only once. The sample was PBMCs. Receptor source: a female donor in good health and CMV-seronegative.

The chain couples TRBV30 to TRBJ1-6; TRBD1 agrees at 8 bases. Germline-derived CDR1 and CDR2 are GTSNPN and SVGIG (reference sequence). The CDR3 extends over 18 amino acids. J gave up 0 bases and V 0 bases, and 7 bases lay outside the gene matches. CDR3 protein: CAWSVGRGQSSYNSPLHF. The CDR3 nucleotides are TGTGCCTGGAGTGTCGGCAGGGGGCAAAGCTCCTATAATTCACCCCTCCACTTT.

This clone was observed a single time. The V and J genes are TRBV5-6 and TRBJ2-5; 8 bases are shared with TRBD2. There are 12 residues in the CDR3. Germline V CDR1 and CDR2: SGHDT, YYEEEE. The V segment lost 4 bases and the J segment 4 bases; nucleotides outside the gene matches: 0. The CDR3 bases are TGTGCCAGCAGCGGACTAGCAGAGACCCAGTACTTC. It specifies CASSGLAETQYF.

The V call is TRBV5-1, the J call TRBJ2-5; a weak D match, TRBD2 (5 bases). Germline V CDR1 and CDR2: SGHRS, YFSETQ. This CDR3 region has 14 residues. Trimming shortened V by 4 bases and J by 5 bases, and 15 bases separated the two germline ends. This CDR3 is CASSGTRIQETQYF. CDR3 coding DNA: TGCGCCAGCAGCGGTACTAGGATCCAGGAGACCCAGTACTTC.

The chain uses TRBV10-3 and TRBJ2-1, with 11 bases identical to TRBD2. CDR3 length: 16 residues. The V and J ends lost 0 bases and 10 bases, in that order; junction bases with no gene match: 8. The germline V gene has CDR1 ENHRY and CDR2 SYGVKD. For the CDR3, the DNA is TGTGCCATCAGTGAGTCCAGTAGCGGGGGGGCCGGGGAGCAGTTCTTC. This codes for CAISESSSGGAGEQFF.

The chain employs TRBV30 and TRBJ1-1; unclear D gene. The CDR3 consists of 13 residues. Germline values: CDR1 GTSNPN, CDR2 SVGIG (reference sequence). Trimming removed 0 bases at V and 5 bases at J, with 10 bases between. The CDR3 sequence is CAWSVMGGTEAFF. CDR3 DNA: TGTGCCTGGAGTGTTATGGGAGGGACTGAAGCTTTCTTT.

The CDR3 spells CASSPRGALDIQYF. The DNA for the CDR3 is TGTGCCAGCTCACCGCGGGGGGCTCTGGACATTCAGTACTTC. The V gene is TRBV11-1, the J gene TRBJ2-4; 8 bases agree with TRBD2. Germline trimming cut 8 bases from V and 8 bases from J; bases unmatched to any gene: 11. CDR3 size: 14 residues. Germline values: CDR1 SGHAT, CDR2 FQDESV (reference sequence).

This clone has only a few counts. This sequence joins TRBV30 and TRBJ1-5, with 8 bases that match TRBD1. Germline V gene lookup returns CDR1 GTSNPN and CDR2 SVGIG (reference sequence). CDR3 length: 13 residues. V shed 0 bases and J 5 bases; nucleotides not matched to a gene: 0. CDR3 sequence reads: CAWSVQGDQPQHF. The CDR3 bases are TGTGCCTGGAGTGTACAGGGGGATCAGCCCCAGCATTTT.

This clone was observed a handful of times. The chain links TRBV11-2 to TRBJ2-7; tentative D call: TRBD1 (7 bases). The CDR3 is 13 amino acids. V lost 7 bases and J 3 bases, leaving 13 bases between the germline ends. Germline assignment: CDR1 SGHAT and CDR2 FQNNGV. CDR3 DNA: TGTGCCAGCAACGGAGGGGGCGGCTACGAGCAGTACTTC. Its protein product is CASNGGGGYEQYF.

CDR3 in DNA: TGTGCCAGCAGTGTGGCAGGGCGGGAGACCCAGTACTTC. Protein product: CASSVAGRETQYF. This chain links TRBV6-1 with TRBJ2-5; D is perhaps TRBD1 (5 bases). Trimming cost V 4 bases and J 5 bases, with 11 bases left between them. Germline V lookup: CDR1 MNHNS, CDR2 SASEGT. The length of the CDR3 is 13 residues.

The chain is built from TRBV2 and TRBJ1-4; D is uncertain. CDR1 SNHLY and CDR2 FYNNEI come from the germline V gene. Deletions cut 6 bases from V and 8 bases from J, with 13 bases between. CDR3 length: 13 residues. The CDR3 DNA follows: TGTGCCAGCAGGAGAGTCGTTAACGAAAAACTGTTTTTT. As protein: CASRRVVNEKLFF.